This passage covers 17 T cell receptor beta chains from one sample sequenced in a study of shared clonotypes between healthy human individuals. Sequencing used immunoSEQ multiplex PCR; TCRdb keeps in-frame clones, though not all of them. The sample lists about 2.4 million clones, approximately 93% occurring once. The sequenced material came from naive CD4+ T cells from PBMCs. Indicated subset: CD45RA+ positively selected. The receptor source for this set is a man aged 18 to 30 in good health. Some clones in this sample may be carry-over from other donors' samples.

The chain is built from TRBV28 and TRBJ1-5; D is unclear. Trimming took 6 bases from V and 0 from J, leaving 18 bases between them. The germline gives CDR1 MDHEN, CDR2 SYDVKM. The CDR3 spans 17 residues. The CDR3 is CASRAQAVRHSNQPQHF. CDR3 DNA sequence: TGTGCCAGCAGAGCCCAGGCCGTCAGGCATAGCAATCAGCCCCAGCATTTT.

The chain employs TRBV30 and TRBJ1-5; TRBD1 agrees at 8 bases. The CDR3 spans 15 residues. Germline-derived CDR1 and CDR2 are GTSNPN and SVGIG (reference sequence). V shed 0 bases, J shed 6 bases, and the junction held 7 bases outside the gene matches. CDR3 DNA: TGTGCCTGGAGTGTACGGGGGACAGGTTCTCAGCCCCAGCATTTT. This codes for CAWSVRGTGSQPQHF.

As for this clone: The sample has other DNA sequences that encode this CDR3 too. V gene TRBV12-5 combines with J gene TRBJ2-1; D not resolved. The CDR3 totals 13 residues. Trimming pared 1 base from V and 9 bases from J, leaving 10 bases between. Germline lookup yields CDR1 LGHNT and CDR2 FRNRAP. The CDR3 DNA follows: TGTGCTAGTGGTTTGGCGTCAGCTAGTGAGCAGTTCTTC. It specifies CASGLASASEQFF.

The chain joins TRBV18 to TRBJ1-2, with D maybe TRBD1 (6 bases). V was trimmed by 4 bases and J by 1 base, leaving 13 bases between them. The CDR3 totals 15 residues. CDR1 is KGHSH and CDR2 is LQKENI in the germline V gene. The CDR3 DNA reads TGTGCCAGCTCACGATCAGGGGCCGATAACTATGGCTACACCTTC. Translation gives CASSRSGADNYGYTF. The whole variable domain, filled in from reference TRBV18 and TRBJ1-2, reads NAGVMQNPRHLVRRRGQEARLRCSPMKGHSHVYWYRQLPEEGLKFMVYLQKENIIDESGMPKERFSAEFPKEGPSILRIQQVVRGDSAAYFCASSRSGADNYGYTFGSGTRLTVV.

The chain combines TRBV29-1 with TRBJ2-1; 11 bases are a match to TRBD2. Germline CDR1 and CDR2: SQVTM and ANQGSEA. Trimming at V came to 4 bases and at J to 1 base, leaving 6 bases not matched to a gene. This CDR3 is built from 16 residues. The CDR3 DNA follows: TGCAGCGTTGTTTCCGCTAGCGGGGGGTCCTACAATGAGCAGTTCTTC. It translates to CSVVSASGGSYNEQFF.

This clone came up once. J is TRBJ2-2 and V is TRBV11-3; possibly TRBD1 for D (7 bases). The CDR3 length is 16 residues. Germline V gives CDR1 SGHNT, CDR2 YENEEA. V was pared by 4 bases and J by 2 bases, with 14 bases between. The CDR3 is CASSSYRGGNTGELFF. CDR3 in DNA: TGTGCCAGCAGCTCCTACAGGGGAGGAAACACCGGGGAGCTGTTTTTT.

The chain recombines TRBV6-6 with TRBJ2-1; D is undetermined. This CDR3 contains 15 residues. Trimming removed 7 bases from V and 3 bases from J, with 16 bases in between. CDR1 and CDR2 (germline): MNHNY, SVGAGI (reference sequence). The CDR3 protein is CASNFQTVGYNEQFF. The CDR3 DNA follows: TGTGCCAGCAATTTCCAGACCGTTGGCTACAATGAGCAGTTCTTC.

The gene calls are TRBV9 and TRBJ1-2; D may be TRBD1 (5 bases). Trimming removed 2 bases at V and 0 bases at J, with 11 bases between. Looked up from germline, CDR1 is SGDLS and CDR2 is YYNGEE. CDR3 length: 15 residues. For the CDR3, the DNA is TGTGCCAGCAGCGTTAATACAGGAGCTAACTATGGCTACACCTTC. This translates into CASSVNTGANYGYTF.

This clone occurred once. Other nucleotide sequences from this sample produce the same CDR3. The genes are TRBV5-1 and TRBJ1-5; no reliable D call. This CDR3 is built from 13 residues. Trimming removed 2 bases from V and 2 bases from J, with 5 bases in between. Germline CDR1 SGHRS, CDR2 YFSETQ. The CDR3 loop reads CASSFGGNQPQHF. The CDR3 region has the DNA TGCGCCAGCAGCTTTGGTGGCAATCAGCCCCAGCATTTT.

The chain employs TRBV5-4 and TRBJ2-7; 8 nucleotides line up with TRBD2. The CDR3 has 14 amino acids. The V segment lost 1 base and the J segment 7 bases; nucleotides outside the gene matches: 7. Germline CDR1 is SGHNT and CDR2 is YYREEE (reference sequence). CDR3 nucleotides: TGTGCCAGCAGCTTGCCGGGAGGGCTTGGGGAGCAGTACTTC. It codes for CASSLPGGLGEQYF.

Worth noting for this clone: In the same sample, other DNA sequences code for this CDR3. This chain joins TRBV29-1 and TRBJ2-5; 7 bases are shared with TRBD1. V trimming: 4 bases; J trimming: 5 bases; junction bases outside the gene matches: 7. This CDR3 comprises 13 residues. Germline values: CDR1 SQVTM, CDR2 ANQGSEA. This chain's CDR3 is CSVVRGLLETQYF. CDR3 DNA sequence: TGCAGCGTTGTGAGGGGGCTTCTCGAGACCCAGTACTTC.

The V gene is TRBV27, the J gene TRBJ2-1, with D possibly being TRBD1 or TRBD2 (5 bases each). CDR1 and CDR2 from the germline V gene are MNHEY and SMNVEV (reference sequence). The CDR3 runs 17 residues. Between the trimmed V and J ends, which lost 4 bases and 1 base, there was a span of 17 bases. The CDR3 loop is CASSSTFPGLSYNEQFF. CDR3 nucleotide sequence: TGTGCCAGCAGTTCAACCTTCCCGGGGCTTTCCTACAATGAGCAGTTCTTC.

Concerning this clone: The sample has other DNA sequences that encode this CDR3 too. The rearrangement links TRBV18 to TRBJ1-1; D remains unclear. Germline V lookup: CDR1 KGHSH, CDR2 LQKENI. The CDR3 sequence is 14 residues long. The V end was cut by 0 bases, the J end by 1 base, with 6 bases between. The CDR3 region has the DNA TGTGCCAGCTCACCACCTGGAGGGAACACTGAAGCTTTCTTT. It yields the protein CASSPPGGNTEAFF.

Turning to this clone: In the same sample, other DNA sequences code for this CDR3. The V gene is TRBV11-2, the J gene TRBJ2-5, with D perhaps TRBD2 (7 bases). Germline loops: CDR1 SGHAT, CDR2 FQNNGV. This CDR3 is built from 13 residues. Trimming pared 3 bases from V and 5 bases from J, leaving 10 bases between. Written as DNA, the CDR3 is TGTGCCAGCAGCTTGGCGGGGGCGGAGACCCAGTACTTC. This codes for CASSLAGAETQYF.

The CDR3 DNA reads as TGTGCCAGCAGCTTAGTGCAGGGGAGGAAGTTCTTC. Its protein product is CASSLVQGRKFF. The chain recombines TRBV11-2 with TRBJ2-1, with D possibly called TRBD1 or TRBD2 (6 bases each). Trimming left V 1 base short and J 14 bases short, with 12 bases between. The germline V gene encodes CDR1 SGHAT and CDR2 FQNNGV. The CDR3 has 12 residues. The complete variable domain, with remaining parts taken from reference TRBV11-2 and TRBJ2-1, reads EAGVAQSPRYKIIEKRQSVAFWCNPISGHATLYWYQQILGQGPKLLIQFQNNGVVDDSQLPKDRFSAERLKGVDSTLKIQPAKLEDSAVYLCASSLVQGRKFFGPGTRLTVL.

For the CDR3, the DNA is TGTGCCAGCAGTCAGACAAGGATCATCTACGAGCAGTACTTC. Translated, it gives CASSQTRIIYEQYF. V usage is TRBV27 and J usage is TRBJ2-7; D is uncertain. The CDR3 sequence is 14 residues long. Trimming removed 5 bases at V and 3 bases at J, with 14 bases between. Germline CDR1 reads MNHEY; CDR2 reads SMNVEV (reference sequence).

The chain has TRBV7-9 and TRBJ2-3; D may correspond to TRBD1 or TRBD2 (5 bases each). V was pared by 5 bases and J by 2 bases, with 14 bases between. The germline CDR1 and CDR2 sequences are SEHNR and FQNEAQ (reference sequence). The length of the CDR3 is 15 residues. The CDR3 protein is CASSPGRTLTDTQYF. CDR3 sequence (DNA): TGTGCCAGCAGCCCGGGACGGACCCTCACAGATACGCAGTATTTT. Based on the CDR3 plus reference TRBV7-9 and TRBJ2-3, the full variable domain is DTGVSQNPRHKITKRGQNVTFRCDPISEHNRLYWYRQTLGQGPEFLTYFQNEAQLEKSRLLSDRFSAERPKGSFSTLEIQRTEQGDSAMYLCASSPGRTLTDTQYFGPGTRLTVL.